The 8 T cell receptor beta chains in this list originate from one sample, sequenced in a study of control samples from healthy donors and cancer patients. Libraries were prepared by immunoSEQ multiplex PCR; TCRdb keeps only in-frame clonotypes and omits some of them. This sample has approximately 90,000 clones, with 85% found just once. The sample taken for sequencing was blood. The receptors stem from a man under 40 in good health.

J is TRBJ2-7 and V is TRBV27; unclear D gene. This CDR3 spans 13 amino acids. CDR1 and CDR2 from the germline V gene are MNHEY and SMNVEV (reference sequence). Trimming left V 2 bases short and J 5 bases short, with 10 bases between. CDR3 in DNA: TGTGCCAGCAGTTTACGATCATCTCACGAGCAGTACTTC. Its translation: CASSLRSSHEQYF.

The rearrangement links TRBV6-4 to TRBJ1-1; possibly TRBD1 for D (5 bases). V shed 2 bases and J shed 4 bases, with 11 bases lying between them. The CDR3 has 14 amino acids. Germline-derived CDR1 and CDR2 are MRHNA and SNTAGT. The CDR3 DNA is TGTGCCAGCAGTGACGGGGGGGAGGGCACTGAAGCTTTCTTT. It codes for CASSDGGEGTEAFF.

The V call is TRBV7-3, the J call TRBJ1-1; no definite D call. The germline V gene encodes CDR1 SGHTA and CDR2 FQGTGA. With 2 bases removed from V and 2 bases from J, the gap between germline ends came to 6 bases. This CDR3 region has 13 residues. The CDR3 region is CASSLVLNTEAFF. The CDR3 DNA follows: TGTGCCAGCAGCTTAGTTCTCAACACTGAAGCTTTCTTT.

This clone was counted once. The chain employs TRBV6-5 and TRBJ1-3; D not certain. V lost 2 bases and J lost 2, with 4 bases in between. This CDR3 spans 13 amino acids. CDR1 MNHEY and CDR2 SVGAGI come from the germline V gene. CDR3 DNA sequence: TGTGCCAGCAGTTACGCCACTGGAAACACCATATATTTT. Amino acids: CASSYATGNTIYF.

CDR3 sequence (DNA): TGTGCCAGCAGAACTACAGGTTACGAGCAGTACTTC. Its protein product is CASRTTGYEQYF. The chain uses TRBV2 and TRBJ2-7; possibly TRBD1 for D (5 bases). The germline CDR1 and CDR2 sequences are SNHLY and FYNNEI. Trimming took 6 bases from V and 4 from J, leaving 10 bases between them. The CDR3 consists of 12 residues. Together with reference TRBV2 and TRBJ2-7, the CDR3 gives the full variable domain: EPEVTQTPSHQVTQMGQEVILRCVPISNHLYFYWYRQILGQKVEFLVSFYNNEISEKSEIFDDQFSVERPDGSNFTLKIRSTKLEDSAMYFCASRTTGYEQYFGPGTRLTVT.

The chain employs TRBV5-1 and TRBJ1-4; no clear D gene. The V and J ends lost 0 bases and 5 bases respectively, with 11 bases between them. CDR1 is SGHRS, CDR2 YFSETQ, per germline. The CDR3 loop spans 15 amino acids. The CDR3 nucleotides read TGCGCCAGCAGCTTGGGCGGGAACTCAAATGAAAAACTGTTTTTT. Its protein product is CASSLGGNSNEKLFF.

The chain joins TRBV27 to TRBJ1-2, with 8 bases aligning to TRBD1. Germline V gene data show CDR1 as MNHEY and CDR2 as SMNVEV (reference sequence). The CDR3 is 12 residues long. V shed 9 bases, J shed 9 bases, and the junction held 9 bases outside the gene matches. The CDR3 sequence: CASRKQGGSYTF. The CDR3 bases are TGTGCCAGTCGTAAACAGGGGGGGAGCTACACCTTC.

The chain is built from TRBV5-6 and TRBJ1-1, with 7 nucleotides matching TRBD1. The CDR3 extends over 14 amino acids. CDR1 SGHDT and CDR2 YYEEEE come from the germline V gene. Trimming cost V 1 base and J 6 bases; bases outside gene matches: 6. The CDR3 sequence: CASSLRGPYAEAFF. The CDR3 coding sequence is TGTGCCAGCAGCTTGAGGGGGCCCTACGCTGAAGCTTTCTTT.